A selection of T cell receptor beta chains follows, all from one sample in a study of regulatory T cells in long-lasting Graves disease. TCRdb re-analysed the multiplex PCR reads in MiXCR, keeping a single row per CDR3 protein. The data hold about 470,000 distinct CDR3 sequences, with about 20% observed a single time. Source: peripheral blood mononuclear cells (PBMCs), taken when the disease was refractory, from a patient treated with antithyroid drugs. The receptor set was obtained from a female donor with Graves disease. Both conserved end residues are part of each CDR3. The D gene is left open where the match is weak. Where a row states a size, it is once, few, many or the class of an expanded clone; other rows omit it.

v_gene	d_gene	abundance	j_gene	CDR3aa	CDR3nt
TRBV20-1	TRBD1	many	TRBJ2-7	CSAERTGQYEQYF	TGCAGTGCTGAACGGACAGGACAATACGAGCAGTACTTC
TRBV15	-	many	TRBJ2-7	CATSGGTGWVSEQYF	TGTGCCACCAGCGGAGGAACAGGGTGGGTTTCCGAGCAGTACTTC
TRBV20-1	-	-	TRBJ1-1	CSARVTGEAFF	TGCAGTGCTAGAGTAACAGGGGAAGCTTTCTTT
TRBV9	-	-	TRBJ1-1	CASSVGGDTEAFF	TGTGCCAGCAGCGTAGGTGGGGACACTGAAGCTTTCTTT
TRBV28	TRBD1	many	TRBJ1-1	CASSSYRTGAMNTEAFF	TGTGCCAGCAGTTCCTACCGGACAGGGGCCATGAACACTGAAGCTTTCTTT
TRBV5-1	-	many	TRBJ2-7	CASSYDSYEQYF	TGTGCCAGCAGTTATGACTCCTACGAGCAGTACTTC
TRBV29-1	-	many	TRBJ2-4	CSVKRGEAKNIQYF	TGCAGCGTCAAGCGAGGAGAAGCCAAAAACATTCAGTACTTC
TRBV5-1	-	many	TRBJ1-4	CASSLRQNEKLFF	TGCGCCAGCAGCTTGAGGCAAAATGAAAAACTGTTTTTT
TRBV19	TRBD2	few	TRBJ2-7	CAIRGGQTYEQYF	TGTGCCATCCGGGGGGGACAAACCTACGAGCAGTACTTC
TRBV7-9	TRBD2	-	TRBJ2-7	CASGPLAGVGTGEQYF	TGTGCCAGCGGCCCCCTAGCGGGAGTGGGGACGGGCGAGCAGTACTTC
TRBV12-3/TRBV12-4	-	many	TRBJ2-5	CASQYREKETQYF	TGTGCCAGCCAGTATCGAGAAAAAGAGACCCAGTACTTC
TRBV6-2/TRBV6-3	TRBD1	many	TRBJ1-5	CASSYGWDRNQPQHF	TGTGCCAGCAGTTACGGTTGGGACAGAAATCAGCCCCAGCATTTT